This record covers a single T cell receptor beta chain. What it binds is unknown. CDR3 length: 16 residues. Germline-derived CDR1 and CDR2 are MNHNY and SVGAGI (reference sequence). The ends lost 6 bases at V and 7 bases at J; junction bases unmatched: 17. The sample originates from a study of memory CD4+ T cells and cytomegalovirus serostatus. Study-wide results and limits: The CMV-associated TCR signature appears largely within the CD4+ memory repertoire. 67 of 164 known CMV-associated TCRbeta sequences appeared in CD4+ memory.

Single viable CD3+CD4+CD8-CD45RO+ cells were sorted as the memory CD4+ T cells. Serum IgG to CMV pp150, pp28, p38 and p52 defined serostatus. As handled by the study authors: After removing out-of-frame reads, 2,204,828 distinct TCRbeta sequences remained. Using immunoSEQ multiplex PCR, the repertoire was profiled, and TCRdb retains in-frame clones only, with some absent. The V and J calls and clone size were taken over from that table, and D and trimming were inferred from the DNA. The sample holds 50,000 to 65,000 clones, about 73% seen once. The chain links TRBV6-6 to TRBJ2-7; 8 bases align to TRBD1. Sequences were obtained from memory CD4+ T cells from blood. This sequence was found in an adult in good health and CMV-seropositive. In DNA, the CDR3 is TGTGCCAGCAGCCACACGATCCTTGGACAGGGCCAAGAGCAGTACTTC. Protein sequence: CASSHTILGQGQEQYF.